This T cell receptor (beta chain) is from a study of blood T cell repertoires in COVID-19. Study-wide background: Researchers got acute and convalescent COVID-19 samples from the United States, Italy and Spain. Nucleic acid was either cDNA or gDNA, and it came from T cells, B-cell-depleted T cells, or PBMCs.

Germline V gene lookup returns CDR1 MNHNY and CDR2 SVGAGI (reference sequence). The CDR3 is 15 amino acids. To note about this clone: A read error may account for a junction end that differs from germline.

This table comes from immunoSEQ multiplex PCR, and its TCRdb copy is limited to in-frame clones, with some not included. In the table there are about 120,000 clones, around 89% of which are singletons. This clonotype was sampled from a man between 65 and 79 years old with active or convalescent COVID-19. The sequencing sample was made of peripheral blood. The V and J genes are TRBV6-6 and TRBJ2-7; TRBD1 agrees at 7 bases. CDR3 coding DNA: TGTGCCAGCAGTAACTCAGGGGGAGTCTCCTACGAGCAGTACTTC. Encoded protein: CASSNSGGVSYEQYF.